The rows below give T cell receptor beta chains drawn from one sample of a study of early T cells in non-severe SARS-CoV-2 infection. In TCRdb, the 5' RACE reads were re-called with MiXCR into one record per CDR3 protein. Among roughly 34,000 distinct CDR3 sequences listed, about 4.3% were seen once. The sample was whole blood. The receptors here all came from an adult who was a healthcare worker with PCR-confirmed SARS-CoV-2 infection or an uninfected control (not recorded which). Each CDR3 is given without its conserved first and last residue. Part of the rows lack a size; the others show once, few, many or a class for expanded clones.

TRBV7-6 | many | ASSSWTPPISLSNTIY
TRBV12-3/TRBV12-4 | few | ASSPPNLGQY
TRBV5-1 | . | ASSLTSGTDTQY
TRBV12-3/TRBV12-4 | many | ASSLIGQDGNSPLH
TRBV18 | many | ASSQGMDTEAF
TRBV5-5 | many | ASSLVSYTEAF
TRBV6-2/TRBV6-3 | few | ASSYGFSYEQY
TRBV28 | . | ASRTGLYNEQF
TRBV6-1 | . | ASRSTSGSSYEQY
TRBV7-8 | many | ASSLAAGRPNTGELF
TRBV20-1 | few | SAWGDEQF
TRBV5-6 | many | ASSLAGTTNEKLF
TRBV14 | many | ASSQARTGGWDTQY
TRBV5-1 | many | ASSPSGGLNTGELF
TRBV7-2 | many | ASSPGLAGGPPYNEQF
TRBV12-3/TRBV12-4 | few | ASSSGAVTYEQY
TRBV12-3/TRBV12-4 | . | ASSQWAEAF
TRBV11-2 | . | ASSLASDTQY
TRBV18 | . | ASSPSNTEAF
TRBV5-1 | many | ASANGQIKPNQETQY
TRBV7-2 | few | ASSQAWGRDAEQF
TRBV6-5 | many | ASSYAADRGRGNAEAF
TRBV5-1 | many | ASSFRDTGELF
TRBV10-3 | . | AISESGTSGTTNYGYT
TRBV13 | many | ASRVAGGNYEQY
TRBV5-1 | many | ASSLSPASTDTQY
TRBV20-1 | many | SAEIGTGGYGYT
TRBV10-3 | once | AIPMTGQGRSGNTIY
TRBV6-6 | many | ASSFQGHTEAF
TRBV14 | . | ASSLQGRAGANEQY
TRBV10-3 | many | AIRGPNEKLF
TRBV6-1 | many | ASSERGDTQY
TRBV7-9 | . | ASSLPRALAGDNEQF
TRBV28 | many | ASSLDGRDYGYT
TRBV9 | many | ASSSSTRGLRTGELF
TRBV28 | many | ASSYDWLADVQETQY
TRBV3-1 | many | ASSQDLGQGLDNEQF
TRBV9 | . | ASSPGTGGNTIY
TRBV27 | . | ASTGRGWESTEAF
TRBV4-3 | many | ASSQEPATTDTQY
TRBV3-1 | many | ASSQVDRGGPLH
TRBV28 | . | ASSSPGTGVVDTQY